The 17 T cell receptor beta chains below come from one sample, sequenced in a study of control samples from healthy donors and cancer patients. Sequencing was performed with immunoSEQ multiplex PCR; in TCRdb, only in-frame clones are kept and a portion is missing. The table includes over 150,000 clones, less than 95% detected once. The sequenced material came from PBMCs. These receptors all stem from a man aged 60-69 years with colorectal cancer.

The chain uses TRBV5-4 and TRBJ1-1; D not certain. V dropped 5 bases and J dropped 0 bases, with 11 bases sitting between them. Germline values: CDR1 SGHNT, CDR2 YYREEE (reference sequence). CDR3 length: 14 amino acids. The CDR3 reads CASRPAGLNTEAFF. DNA for the CDR3: TGTGCCAGCAGACCAGCCGGTCTGAACACTGAAGCTTTCTTT. The full variable domain, completed using reference TRBV5-4 and TRBJ1-1, is ETGVTQSPTHLIKTRGQQVTLRCSSQSGHNTVSWYQQALGQGPQFIFQYYREEENGRGNFPPRFSGLQFPNYSSELNVNALELDDSALYLCASRPAGLNTEAFFGQGTRLTVV.

This sequence joins TRBV11-3 and TRBJ2-5; tentatively, D is TRBD1 or TRBD2 (6 bases each). Germline V lookup: CDR1 SGHNT, CDR2 YENEEA. The V end was cut by 9 bases, the J end by 5 bases, with 16 bases between. The CDR3 runs 13 residues. The CDR3, as DNA: TGTGCCAGGGTATACGGGGGCTCGGAGACCCAGTACTTC. This encodes CARVYGGSETQYF.

The chain has TRBV18 and TRBJ2-7; maybe TRBD2 (5 bases). Trimming removed 0 bases at V and 12 bases at J, with 15 bases between. The CDR3 sequence is 13 residues long. Germline V gives CDR1 KGHSH, CDR2 LQKENI. The CDR3 nucleotides are TGTGCCAGCTCACCACCTGACTATGGCAGCCCGTACTTC. Translated: CASSPPDYGSPYF.

The chain has TRBV11-2 and TRBJ1-6, with D perhaps TRBD1 (5 bases). In germline, CDR1 is SGHAT, CDR2 FQNNGV. The CDR3 spans 14 residues. V lost 0 bases and J lost 10, with 10 bases in between. The CDR3 region is CASSLEGRGSPLHF. In nucleotides, the CDR3 is TGTGCCAGCAGCTTAGAGGGGCGAGGATCACCCCTCCACTTT.

V gene TRBV3-1 (or the pseudogene TRBV3-2) combines with J gene TRBJ2-7; D uncertain. From germline, CDR1 is LGHDT and CDR2 YNNKEL (reference sequence). The CDR3 covers 14 residues. Trimming removed 4 bases at V and 1 base at J, with 11 bases between. CDR3 residues: CASSPRGASYEQYF. The CDR3 region has the DNA TGTGCCAGCAGCCCCCGTGGAGCGTCCTACGAGCAGTACTTC.

This chain uses TRBV25-1 with TRBJ1-2; D not resolved. V was shortened by 3 bases and J by 4 bases, with 6 bases between the two germline ends. This CDR3 spans 12 amino acids. Germline values: CDR1 MGHDK, CDR2 SYGVNS. In DNA, the CDR3 is TGTGCCAGCAGTGAGGACCCCTATGGCTACACCTTC. It translates to CASSEDPYGYTF.

V and J are TRBV5-1 and TRBJ2-3; 14 nucleotides line up with TRBD2. Germline CDR1 is SGHRS and CDR2 is YFSETQ. CDR3 length: 17 amino acids. Trimming removed 0 bases from V and 2 bases from J; junction bases left unmatched: 2. CDR3 sequence (DNA): TGCGCCAGCAGCTTGGGGACTAGCGGGGGGCCCACAGATACGCAGTATTTT. Protein product: CASSLGTSGGPTDTQYF.

The chain's CDR3 is CASSSPSTGELFF. In DNA, the CDR3 is TGTGCCAGCAGCTCTCCAAGCACCGGGGAGCTGTTTTTT. The V gene is TRBV7-9, the J gene TRBJ2-2; D uncertain. Trimming shortened V by 4 bases and J by 4 bases, and 7 bases separated the two germline ends. This CDR3 spans 13 amino acids. The germline gives CDR1 SEHNR, CDR2 FQNEAQ (reference sequence).

The J gene is TRBJ2-2, the V gene TRBV29-1, with D maybe TRBD2 (6 bases). The CDR3 is made up of 15 amino acids. V was shortened by 1 base and J by 0 bases, with 9 bases between the two germline ends. CDR1 is SQVTM and CDR2 is ANQGSEA in the germline V gene. CDR3 DNA sequence: TGCAGCGTTGAAGGCGGGGATCCGAACACCGGGGAGCTGTTTTTT. Amino acids: CSVEGGDPNTGELFF.

V gene TRBV7-2 combines with J gene TRBJ2-6, with 10 nucleotides matching TRBD1. The CDR3 sequence is 17 residues long. CDR1 is SGHTA and CDR2 is FQGNSA in the germline V gene. The V gene end was trimmed by 0 bases and the J gene end by 2 bases; junction bases not matched to a gene: 1. The CDR3 sequence: CASSLATGGTGANVLTF. CDR3 nucleotide sequence: TGTGCCAGCAGCTTAGCGACAGGGGGCACTGGGGCCAACGTCCTGACTTTC.

The chain combines TRBV5-6 with TRBJ2-2; TRBD1 matches 7 bases. CDR1 and CDR2 from the germline V gene are SGHDT and YYEEEE. CDR3 length equals 17 residues. J lost 2 bases, V lost 1 base, and 8 bases had no gene match. The CDR3 here is CASSLKQGPRNTGELFF. In DNA, the CDR3 is TGTGCCAGCAGCTTGAAACAGGGGCCACGCAACACCGGGGAGCTGTTTTTT.

The rearrangement joins TRBV6-5 to TRBJ1-2; 12 bases match TRBD1. The trim removed 6 bases at V and 6 bases at J, leaving 5 bases unmatched. CDR1 is MNHEY, CDR2 SVGAGI, per germline. The CDR3 spans 14 residues. The CDR3 protein is CASSPGQGADGYTF. The CDR3 coding sequence is TGTGCCAGCAGCCCGGGACAGGGGGCTGATGGCTACACCTTC.

CDR3 DNA: TGTGCCAGCAGCCTTCCCCCGGGGGGCAATGAGCAGTTCTTC. The encoded protein is CASSLPPGGNEQFF. The chain combines TRBV6-5 with TRBJ2-1; 7 positions agree with TRBD2. Germline-derived CDR1 and CDR2 are MNHEY and SVGAGI. The ends lost 6 bases at V and 6 bases at J; junction bases unmatched: 8. The CDR3 is made up of 14 amino acids.

The chain combines TRBV5-6 with TRBJ1-2; D not resolved. Deletions cut 1 base from V and 0 bases from J, with 7 bases between. The CDR3 contains 14 residues. CDR1 and CDR2 (germline): SGHDT, YYEEEE. CDR3 loop: CASSLYPTNYGYTF. In nucleotides, the CDR3 is TGTGCCAGCAGCTTGTATCCAACTAACTATGGCTACACCTTC.

The chain recombines TRBV29-1 with TRBJ2-1, with a possible D match to TRBD2 (6 bases). Trimming stripped 6 bases from V and 0 bases from J, with 12 bases between. CDR1 and CDR2 (germline): SQVTM, ANQGSEA. The CDR3 sequence is 14 residues long. DNA of the CDR3: TGCAGCGTCGTCCGGGGGAGCTCCTACAATGAGCAGTTCTTC. Its translation is CSVVRGSSYNEQFF.

The chain carries TRBV7-2 and TRBJ2-3; D is unclear. The CDR3 extends over 14 amino acids. Germline values: CDR1 SGHTA, CDR2 FQGNSA. Deletions cut 2 bases from V and 3 bases from J, with 9 bases between. The CDR3 DNA reads TGTGCCAGCAGCTTATTCCATGGGACAGATACGCAGTATTTT. It yields the protein CASSLFHGTDTQYF. Full variable domain (outside the CDR3, taken from reference TRBV7-2 and TRBJ2-3): GAGVSQSPSNKVTEKGKDVELRCDPISGHTALYWYRQSLGQGLEFLIYFQGNSAPDKSGLPSDRFSAERTGGSVSTLTIQRTQQEDSAVYLCASSLFHGTDTQYFGPGTRLTVL.

The chain recombines TRBV10-3 with TRBJ2-7; D might be TRBD2 (5 bases). CDR1 is ENHRY and CDR2 is SYGVKD in the germline V gene. The CDR3 has 15 amino acids. Trimming removed 4 bases at V and 2 bases at J, with 15 bases between. The CDR3 sequence is CAISVQPGTPYEQYF. CDR3 in DNA: TGTGCCATCAGTGTACAACCGGGAACCCCCTACGAGCAGTACTTC.